This TCR beta chain was retrieved from a study of blood T cells in healthy people across ages. This clonotype was detected a few times. The authors ran a second PCR of about 6 to 11 cycles using a sample-barcoded 5' primer and a J-beta primer mix. Each cDNA molecule was tagged by a template-switch adaptor with 12 random nucleotides. MiXCR, run by TCRdb on the 5' RACE reads, gives a single entry per CDR3 protein. In the table there are 1.5 million to 2 million distinct CDR3 sequences, roughly 49% of which are singletons. Per sample, a minimum of 7 million PBMCs were isolated. V was pared by 4 bases and J by 6 bases, with 19 bases between. The CDR3 sequence is 15 residues long. Germline CDR1 is SGHDN and CDR2 is FVKESK.

The rearrangement uses TRBV14 and TRBJ2-7; the D gene is possibly TRBD2 (6 bases). Sequenced sample: blood. This TCR derives from a woman aged 40 to 55 in good health. In DNA, the CDR3 is TGTGCCAGCAGCCCCAAGCATGCGGGGTCGGCCGAGCAGTACTTC. This translates into CASSPKHAGSAEQYF.